This entry lists 30 T cell receptor beta chains sequenced from one sample in a study of control samples from healthy donors and cancer patients. Data came from immunoSEQ multiplex PCR; TCRdb stores just in-frame clones and leaves some out. This table has approximately 94,000 clones, roughly nine tenths appearing once. The sequenced sample consisted of blood. These receptor sequences come from a woman aged 30 to 39 in good health.

The genes are TRBV5-1 and TRBJ1-3, with D uncertain. V was pared by 0 bases and J by 2 bases, with 6 bases between. The CDR3 consists of 14 residues. Germline values: CDR1 SGHRS, CDR2 YFSETQ. The DNA of the CDR3 is TGCGCCAGCAGCTTGGCCATGGCTGGAAACACCATATATTTT. This encodes CASSLAMAGNTIYF.

The gene calls are TRBV6-5 and TRBJ2-3, with a weak D call TRBD1 (6 bases). The CDR3 spans 14 residues. V lost 6 bases and J lost 4, with 14 bases in between. Germline V lookup: CDR1 MNHEY, CDR2 SVGAGI. CDR3 residues: CASSTDSWSDTQYF. Here the CDR3 DNA reads TGTGCCAGCAGCACGGACAGTTGGTCAGATACGCAGTATTTT.

The chain combines TRBV21-1 with TRBJ2-5. TRBV21-1 is a pseudogene segment. The CDR3 extends over 13 amino acids. The CDR3 loop reads CASSPRSRETQYF. The CDR3 DNA is TGTGCCAGCAGCCCCAGGAGTAGAGAGACCCAGTACTTC.

The table lists this clone with a count of one. The chain couples TRBV9 to TRBJ1-2; 8 bases fit TRBD1. V trimming: 0 bases; J trimming: 6 bases; junction bases outside the gene matches: 7. The germline V gene encodes CDR1 SGDLS and CDR2 YYNGEE. The CDR3 is made up of 15 amino acids. CDR3 coding DNA: TGTGCCAGCAGCGTAGATGGGACAGGATTTGATGGCTACACCTTC. It encodes CASSVDGTGFDGYTF.

This clone has a single count. The chain has TRBV9 and TRBJ2-2; no clear D gene. V gave up 4 bases and J gave up 5 bases, with 6 bases separating them. The germline CDR1 and CDR2 sequences are SGDLS and YYNGEE. This CDR3 has 12 residues. The CDR3 DNA is TGTGCCAGCAGCCTCAGGACCGGGGAGCTGTTTTTT. Translated, it gives CASSLRTGELFF.

The chain combines TRBV9 with TRBJ2-7, with 8 bases lining up with TRBD2. V lost 2 bases and J lost 0; bases outside the gene matches: 4. This CDR3 is 15 amino acids long. Germline V CDR1 and CDR2: SGDLS, YYNGEE. The CDR3 sequence is CASSVGSGVSYEQYF. The CDR3 nucleotides are TGTGCCAGCAGCGTTGGTAGCGGGGTCTCCTACGAGCAGTACTTC.

V is TRBV25-1 and J is TRBJ2-7; TRBD2 aligns across 9 bases. Germline V lookup: CDR1 MGHDK, CDR2 SYGVNS. Trimming cost V 4 bases and J 4 bases; bases outside gene matches: 11. CDR3 length: 16 amino acids. For the CDR3, the DNA is TGTGCCAGCAGTGCCCACACGGGACTAGCTGCTTACGAGCAGTACTTC. Amino acids: CASSAHTGLAAYEQYF.

The chain links TRBV6-4 to TRBJ1-1; unclear D gene. Germline V lookup: CDR1 MRHNA, CDR2 SNTAGT. This CDR3 contains 10 residues. V lost 8 bases and J lost 7, with 8 bases in between. CDR3 protein: CASSGVEAFF. The CDR3 region has the DNA TGTGCCAGCTCCGGGGTTGAAGCTTTCTTT.

This chain joins TRBV9 and TRBJ1-2; TRBD1 is a possible D gene (5 bases). V lost 0 bases and J lost 3, with 15 bases in between. Per germline, CDR1 SGDLS and CDR2 YYNGEE. The length of the CDR3 is 16 residues. As DNA, the CDR3 is TGTGCCAGCAGCGTAGATTGGGGGTACTCCGACTATGGCTACACCTTC. It codes for CASSVDWGYSDYGYTF.

V is TRBV19 and J is TRBJ1-1, with a possible D match to TRBD1 (5 bases). CDR3 length: 15 residues. In germline, CDR1 is LNHDA, CDR2 SQIVND (reference sequence). Trimming stripped 3 bases from V and 0 bases from J, with 11 bases between. CDR3 amino acids: CASSMQGVLNTEAFF. The DNA of the CDR3 is TGTGCCAGTAGTATGCAGGGAGTACTGAACACTGAAGCTTTCTTT.

This rearrangement joins TRBV5-8 to TRBJ2-3; TRBD2 might be the D (7 bases). Germline CDR1 reads SGHTS; CDR2 reads YDEGEE. The CDR3 totals 16 residues. V lost 7 bases, J lost 2 bases, and 20 bases lay in between. CDR3 bases: TGTGCCAGCGGGAGGGACAATCGGGGCTACACAGATACGCAGTATTTT. Residues: CASGRDNRGYTDTQYF. The whole variable domain, remainder taken from reference TRBV5-8 and TRBJ2-3, is EAGVTQSPTHLIKTRGQQATLRCSPISGHTSVYWYQQALGLGLQFLLWYDEGEERNRGNFPPRFSGRQFPNYSSELNVNALELEDSALYLCASGRDNRGYTDTQYFGPGTRLTVL.

This clone has just one count. V usage is TRBV7-8 and J usage is TRBJ1-5, with D maybe TRBD1 (5 bases). The CDR3 is made up of 15 amino acids. V lost 1 base to trimming and J lost 5 bases, with 12 bases between them. Germline CDR1 is SGHVS and CDR2 is FQNEAQ. This CDR3 is CASSLVGAGHQPQHF. DNA of the CDR3: TGTGCCAGCAGCTTAGTGGGCGCGGGGCATCAGCCCCAGCATTTT.

The V call is TRBV5-1, the J call TRBJ2-6, with D possibly TRBD1 on 6 matching bases. Trimming left V 1 base short and J 4 bases short, with 12 bases between. Germline-derived CDR1 and CDR2 are SGHRS and YFSETQ. The CDR3 consists of 16 residues. CDR3 sequence (DNA): TGCGCCAGCAGCTTGTGGGGGCGCTCGGGGGCCAACGTCCTGACTTTC. This codes for CASSLWGRSGANVLTF.

CDR3 in amino acids: CASSQETWGPLHF. The CDR3 DNA sequence: TGTGCCAGCAGCCAAGAAACCTGGGGTCCCCTCCACTTT. This rearrangement joins TRBV4-2 to TRBJ1-6; the D is unclear. Germline loops: CDR1 LGHNA, CDR2 YNFKEQ. Trimming cost V 0 bases and J 13 bases, with 10 bases left between them. The CDR3 totals 13 residues.

The chain couples TRBV30 to TRBJ2-3; D gene uncertain. This CDR3 spans 14 amino acids. V lost 3 bases, J lost 5 bases, and 15 bases lay in between. Germline CDR1 and CDR2: GTSNPN and SVGIG (reference sequence). CDR3 sequence reads: CAWRARETQDTQYF. The CDR3 nucleotides read TGTGCCTGGAGAGCCCGAGAAACACAAGATACGCAGTATTTT.

This clone has a single count. The CDR3 nucleotides are TGTGCCAGCAGTTACCGAGGCAGGGGGCGGGACGAGCAGTACTTC. Protein: CASSYRGRGRDEQYF. The chain is built from TRBV6-5 and TRBJ2-7, with 8 bases that match TRBD1. The germline V gene has CDR1 MNHEY and CDR2 SVGAGI. The CDR3 is 15 amino acids. The trim removed 2 bases at V and 5 bases at J, leaving 8 bases unmatched.

This clone turned up a few times. The chain recombines TRBV7-2 with TRBJ2-5; D is ambiguous. Trimming took off 5 bases at V and 5 bases at J, with 6 bases between the two ends. Per germline, CDR1 SGHTA and CDR2 FQGNSA. The CDR3 extends over 11 amino acids. The chain's CDR3 is CASSPRETQYF. CDR3 sequence (DNA): TGTGCCAGCAGCCCTAGGGAGACCCAGTACTTC. The whole variable domain, filled in from reference TRBV7-2 and TRBJ2-5, reads GAGVSQSPSNKVTEKGKDVELRCDPISGHTALYWYRQSLGQGLEFLIYFQGNSAPDKSGLPSDRFSAERTGGSVSTLTIQRTQQEDSAVYLCASSPRETQYFGPGTRLLVL.

The genes are TRBV30 and TRBJ2-3, with D possibly TRBD2 on 6 matching bases. Trimming pared 6 bases from V and 5 bases from J, leaving 12 bases between. CDR3 length equals 12 residues. Germline CDR1 is GTSNPN and CDR2 is SVGIG (reference sequence). CDR3 coding DNA: TGTGCCTGCCGACTAGGCTTAGATACGCAGTATTTT. Its protein is CACRLGLDTQYF.

This clone appeared a single time. V gene TRBV7-9 combines with J gene TRBJ1-6; D is unresolved. Trimming removed 5 bases from V and 11 bases from J, with 16 bases in between. The CDR3 is made up of 14 amino acids. The germline gives CDR1 SEHNR, CDR2 FQNEAQ (reference sequence). In DNA, the CDR3 is TGTGCCAGCAGCCCCGACCTCGACTGGGCACCCCTCCACTTT. This translates into CASSPDLDWAPLHF.

The chain couples TRBV2 to TRBJ1-6; the D is unclear. This CDR3 spans 16 amino acids. Trimming left V 6 bases short and J 15 bases short, with 27 bases between. CDR1 is SNHLY and CDR2 is FYNNEI in the germline V gene. CDR3 in DNA: TGTGCCAGCAGGACCCGACGGGATACCGCCTCGGTGATCCTCCACTTT. Translating gives CASRTRRDTASVILHF.

As regards this clone: Within the sample, other DNA sequences also encode this same CDR3. V is TRBV28 and J is TRBJ1-4; the D is unclear. The CDR3 loop spans 12 amino acids. With 6 bases removed from V and 3 bases from J, the gap between germline ends came to 5 bases. Germline V gene sequence: CDR1 MDHEN, CDR2 SYDVKM. The chain's CDR3 is CASRQANEKLFF. CDR3 bases: TGTGCCAGCAGACAAGCTAATGAAAAACTGTTTTTT.

The chain employs TRBV7-3 and TRBJ1-6, with D unclear. CDR3 length: 15 residues. Germline loops: CDR1 SGHTA, CDR2 FQGTGA. V was shortened by 4 bases and J by 3 bases, with 10 bases between the two germline ends. The CDR3 is CASSSNRDYNSPLHF. The CDR3 DNA follows: TGTGCCAGCAGCTCGAACCGGGACTATAATTCACCCCTCCACTTT.

This clone was found a few times. This chain connects TRBV27 to TRBJ2-3; TRBD2 agrees at 8 bases. The CDR3 sequence is 16 residues long. The J segment lost 5 bases and the V segment lost 6 bases, leaving 13 bases of the junction unmatched. Germline V lookup: CDR1 MNHEY, CDR2 SMNVEV (reference sequence). The CDR3 sequence: CASSLAARGGVDTQYF. The CDR3 bases are TGTGCCAGCAGCTTAGCGGCCCGGGGGGGCGTAGATACGCAGTATTTT.

The CDR3: CASRGQGAFNSPLHF. In DNA form, the CDR3 reads TGTGCCAGCAGGGGACAGGGGGCTTTTAATTCACCCCTCCACTTT. This chain links TRBV27 with TRBJ1-6, with 12 positions matching TRBD1. CDR1 and CDR2 (germline): MNHEY, SMNVEV (reference sequence). V lost 6 bases and J lost 6; bases outside the gene matches: 3. This CDR3 is 15 amino acids long.

The chain uses TRBV4-1 and TRBJ1-5; unclear D gene. The length of the CDR3 is 14 residues. CDR1 is MGHRA and CDR2 is YSYEKL in the germline V gene. The V and J ends lost 0 bases and 4 bases respectively, with 7 bases between them. The CDR3 protein is CASSQDNGNQPQHF. The DNA of the CDR3 is TGCGCCAGCAGCCAAGATAACGGGAATCAGCCCCAGCATTTT.

The V and J genes are TRBV30 and TRBJ2-6; D may be TRBD2 (6 bases). Germline V gene lookup returns CDR1 GTSNPN and CDR2 SVGIG (reference sequence). This CDR3 comprises 14 residues. The V gene lost 1 base and the J gene lost 3 bases, with 7 bases spanning the gap. The CDR3 sequence is CAWSGGGGANVLTF. CDR3 coding DNA: TGTGCCTGGAGTGGGGGAGGTGGGGCCAACGTCCTGACTTTC.

The chain couples TRBV28 to TRBJ2-1; tentative D call: TRBD2 (6 bases). Germline lookup yields CDR1 MDHEN and CDR2 SYDVKM. The CDR3 contains 18 residues. V was pared by 7 bases and J by 4 bases, with 26 bases between. This chain's CDR3 is CASTLSKQLLAGYNEQFF. In DNA form, the CDR3 reads TGTGCCAGCACCCTTTCGAAACAGTTGCTCGCGGGGTACAATGAGCAGTTCTTC.

V gene TRBV30 combines with J gene TRBJ1-1, with a weak D call TRBD1 (5 bases). Trimming took 2 bases from V and 0 from J, leaving 13 bases between them. CDR1 and CDR2 (germline): GTSNPN, SVGIG (reference sequence). The CDR3 sequence is 15 residues long. This CDR3 reads CAWSIAGKLNTEAFF. In nucleotides, the CDR3 is TGTGCCTGGAGTATCGCAGGGAAATTGAACACTGAAGCTTTCTTT.

The chain links TRBV12-3 or TRBV12-4 to TRBJ2-2; unclear D gene. This CDR3 contains 13 residues. V lost 3 bases, J lost 5 bases, and 7 bases lay in between. The CDR3 region has the DNA TGTGCCAGCAGTTTCGACGGGACCGGGGAGCTGTTTTTT. It specifies CASSFDGTGELFF.

The chain couples TRBV7-9 to TRBJ2-1; D call uncertain. CDR1 and CDR2 from the germline V gene are SEHNR and FQNEAQ (reference sequence). V lost 0 bases and J lost 15, with 9 bases in between. This CDR3 spans 11 amino acids. The CDR3 DNA follows: TGTGCCAGCAGCTTAGCCTGGGATCTGTTCTTC. The encoded protein is CASSLAWDLFF.